Detailed here is one TCR beta chain. In the source study's methods: Amplification from reference gene primers served as the basis for estimated nucleated cell counts. Method: immunoSEQ multiplex PCR; TCRdb's copy keeps in-frame clones and lacks some. Clone size and V and J calls were adopted from that table, with D and trimming inferred from the DNA. This sample has more than 95,000 clones, with around four fifths found just once. Germline CDR1 reads MDHEN; CDR2 reads SYDVKM. Losses at the gene ends were 5 bases for V and 7 bases for J; bases not matched to a gene: 8. The CDR3 contains 15 residues. The data were obtained in a study of blood T cell repertoires in COVID-19.

Sequencing was done on a sample of peripheral blood. This receptor was taken from an elderly man with active or convalescent COVID-19. The chain recombines TRBV28 with TRBJ1-6; 7 positions agree with TRBD1. The DNA of the CDR3 is TGTGCCAGCAGTCGGAAACCAGGGGGAAATTCACCCCTCCACTTT. Translating gives CASSRKPGGNSPLHF.